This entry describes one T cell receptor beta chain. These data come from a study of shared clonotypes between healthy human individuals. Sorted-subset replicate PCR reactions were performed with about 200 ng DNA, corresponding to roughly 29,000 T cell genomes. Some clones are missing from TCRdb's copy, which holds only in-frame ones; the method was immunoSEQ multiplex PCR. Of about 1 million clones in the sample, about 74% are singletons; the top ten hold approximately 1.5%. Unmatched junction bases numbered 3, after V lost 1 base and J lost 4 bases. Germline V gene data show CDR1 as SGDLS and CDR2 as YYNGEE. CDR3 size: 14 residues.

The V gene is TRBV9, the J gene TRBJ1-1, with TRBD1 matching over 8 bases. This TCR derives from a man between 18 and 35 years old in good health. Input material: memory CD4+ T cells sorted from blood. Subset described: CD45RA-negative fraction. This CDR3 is CASSVQGAGTEAFF. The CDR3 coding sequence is TGTGCCAGCAGCGTACAGGGGGCGGGCACTGAAGCTTTCTTT.